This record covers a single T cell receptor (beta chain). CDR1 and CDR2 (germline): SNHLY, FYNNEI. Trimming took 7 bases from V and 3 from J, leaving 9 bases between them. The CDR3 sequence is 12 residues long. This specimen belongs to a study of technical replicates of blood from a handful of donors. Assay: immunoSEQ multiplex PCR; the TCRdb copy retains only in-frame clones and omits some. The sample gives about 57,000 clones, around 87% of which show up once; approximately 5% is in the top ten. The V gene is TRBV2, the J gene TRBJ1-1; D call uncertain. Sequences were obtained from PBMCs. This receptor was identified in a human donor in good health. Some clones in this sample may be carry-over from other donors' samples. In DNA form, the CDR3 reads TGTGCCAGCACGAGGGATTACACTGAAGCTTTCTTT. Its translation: CASTRDYTEAFF. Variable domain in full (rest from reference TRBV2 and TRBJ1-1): EPEVTQTPSHQVTQMGQEVILRCVPISNHLYFYWYRQILGQKVEFLVSFYNNEISEKSEIFDDQFSVERPDGSNFTLKIRSTKLEDSAMYFCASTRDYTEAFFGQGTRLTVV.